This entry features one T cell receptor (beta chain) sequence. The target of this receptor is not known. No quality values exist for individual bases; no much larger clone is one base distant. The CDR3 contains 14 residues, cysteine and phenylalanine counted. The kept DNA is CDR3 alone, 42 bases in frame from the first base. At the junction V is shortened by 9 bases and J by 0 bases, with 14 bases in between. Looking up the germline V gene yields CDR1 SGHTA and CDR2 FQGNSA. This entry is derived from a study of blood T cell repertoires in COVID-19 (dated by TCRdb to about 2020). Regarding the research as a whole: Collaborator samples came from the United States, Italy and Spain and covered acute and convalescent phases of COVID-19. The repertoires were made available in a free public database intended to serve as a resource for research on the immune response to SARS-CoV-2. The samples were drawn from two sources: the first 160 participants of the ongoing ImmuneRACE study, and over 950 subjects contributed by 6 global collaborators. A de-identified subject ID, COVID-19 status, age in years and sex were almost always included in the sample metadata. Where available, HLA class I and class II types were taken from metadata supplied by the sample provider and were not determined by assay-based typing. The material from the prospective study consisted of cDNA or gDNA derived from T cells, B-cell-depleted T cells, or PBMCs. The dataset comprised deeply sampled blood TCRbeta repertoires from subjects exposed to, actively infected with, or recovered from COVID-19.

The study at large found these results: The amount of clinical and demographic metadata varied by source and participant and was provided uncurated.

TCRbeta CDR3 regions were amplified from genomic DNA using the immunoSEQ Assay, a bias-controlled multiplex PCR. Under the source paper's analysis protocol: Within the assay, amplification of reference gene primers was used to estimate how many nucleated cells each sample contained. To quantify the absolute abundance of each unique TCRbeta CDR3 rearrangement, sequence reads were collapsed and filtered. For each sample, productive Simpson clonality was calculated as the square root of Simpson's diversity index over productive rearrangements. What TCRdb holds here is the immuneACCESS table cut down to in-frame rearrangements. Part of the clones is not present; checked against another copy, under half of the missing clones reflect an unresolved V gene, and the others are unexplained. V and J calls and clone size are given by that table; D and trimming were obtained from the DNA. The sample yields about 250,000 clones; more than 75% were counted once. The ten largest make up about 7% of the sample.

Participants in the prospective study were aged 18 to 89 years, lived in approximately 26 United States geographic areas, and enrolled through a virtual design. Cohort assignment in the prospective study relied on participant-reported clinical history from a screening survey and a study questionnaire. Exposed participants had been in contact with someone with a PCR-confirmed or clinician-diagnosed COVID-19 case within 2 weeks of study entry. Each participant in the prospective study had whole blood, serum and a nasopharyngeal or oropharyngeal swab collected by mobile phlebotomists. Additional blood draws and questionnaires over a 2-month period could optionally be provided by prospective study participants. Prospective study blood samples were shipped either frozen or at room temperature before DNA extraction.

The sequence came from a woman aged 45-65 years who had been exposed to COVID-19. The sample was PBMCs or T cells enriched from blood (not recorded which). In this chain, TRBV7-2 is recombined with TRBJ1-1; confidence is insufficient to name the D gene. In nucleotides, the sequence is TGTGCCAGTACTAACGGCCTGATGAACACTGAAGCTTTCTTT. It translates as CASTNGLMNTEAFF.